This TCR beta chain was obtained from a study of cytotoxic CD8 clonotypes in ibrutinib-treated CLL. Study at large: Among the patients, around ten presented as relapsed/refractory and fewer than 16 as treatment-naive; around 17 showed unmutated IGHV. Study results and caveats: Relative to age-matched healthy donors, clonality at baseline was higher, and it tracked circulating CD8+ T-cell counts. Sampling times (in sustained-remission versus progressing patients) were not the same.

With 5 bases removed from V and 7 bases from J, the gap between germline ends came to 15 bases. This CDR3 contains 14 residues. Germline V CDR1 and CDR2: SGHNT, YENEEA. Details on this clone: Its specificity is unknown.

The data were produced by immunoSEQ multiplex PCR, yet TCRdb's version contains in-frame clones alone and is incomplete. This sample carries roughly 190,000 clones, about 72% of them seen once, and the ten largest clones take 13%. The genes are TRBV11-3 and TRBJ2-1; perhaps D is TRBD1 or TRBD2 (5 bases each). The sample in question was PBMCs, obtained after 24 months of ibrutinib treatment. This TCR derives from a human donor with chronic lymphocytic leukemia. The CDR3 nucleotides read TGTGCCAGCAGCGAGGGAATAGGGGCAAATGAGCAGTTCTTC. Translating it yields CASSEGIGANEQFF.